The 23 T cell receptor beta chains presented below share a single source sample, sequenced in a study of shared clonotypes between healthy human individuals. Naive CD8 cells were CD45RO-negative, positively selected for CCR7, excluding terminally differentiated effector memory CD45RA+ cells. TCRdb's table, derived via immunoSEQ multiplex PCR, lists solely in-frame clones and lacks some. The table records millions of clones, approximately 94% of them present only once. Sequencing was carried out using naive CD8+ T cells from PBMCs. The receptors come from a man between 18 and 35 years old in good health. Some clones in this sample may be carry-over from other donors' samples.

The chain joins TRBV28 to TRBJ1-4; tentative D call: TRBD1 (5 bases). The CDR3 sequence is 15 residues long. The germline CDR1 and CDR2 sequences are MDHEN and SYDVKM. Trimming cost V 7 bases and J 3 bases, with 15 bases left between them. CDR3 DNA sequence: TGTGCCAGCAAGGGGACCGAGACAGCTAATGAAAAACTGTTTTTT. Its translation is CASKGTETANEKLFF.

In the case of this clone: The identical CDR3 is also encoded by other nucleotide sequences in the sample. This chain uses TRBV28 with TRBJ2-1; TRBD1 or TRBD2 may be the D gene (5 bases each). V gave up 3 bases and J gave up 0 bases, with 9 bases separating them. The CDR3 length is 15 residues. The germline V gene has CDR1 MDHEN and CDR2 SYDVKM. The DNA for the CDR3 is TGTGCCAGCAGTTTTCGGGGCCACTCCTACAATGAGCAGTTCTTC. Translation: CASSFRGHSYNEQFF.

The CDR3 bases are TGTGCCAGCAGCGTTGCCCTTTACACAGATACGCAGTATTTT. It specifies CASSVALYTDTQYF. The chain combines TRBV5-6 with TRBJ2-3; D remains unclear. V was shortened by 4 bases and J by 2 bases, with 11 bases between the two germline ends. Per germline, CDR1 SGHDT and CDR2 YYEEEE. This CDR3 contains 14 residues.

The genes are TRBV19 and TRBJ2-7; 8 bases align to TRBD1. The CDR3 length is 13 residues. The germline gives CDR1 LNHDA, CDR2 SQIVND (reference sequence). The V and J ends lost 5 bases and 5 bases, in that order; junction bases with no gene match: 5. The CDR3 DNA sequence: TGTGCCAGTAGTCCGACAGGGGTGGACGAGCAGTACTTC. The encoded protein is CASSPTGVDEQYF.

The chain has TRBV28 and TRBJ2-2; D remains unclear. Looked up from germline, CDR1 is MDHEN and CDR2 is SYDVKM. The CDR3 sequence is 15 residues long. V gave up 6 bases and J gave up 0 bases, with 11 bases separating them. The chain's CDR3 is CASRGWAANTGELFF. The CDR3 nucleotides read TGTGCCAGCAGGGGATGGGCAGCGAACACCGGGGAGCTGTTTTTT. The full variable domain, completed using reference TRBV28 and TRBJ2-2, is DVKVTQSSRYLVKRTGEKVFLECVQDMDHENMFWYRQDPGLGLRLIYFSYDVKMKEKGDIPEGYSVSREKKERFSLILESASTNQTSMYLCASRGWAANTGELFFGEGSRLTVL.

The V call is TRBV10-3, the J call TRBJ2-1, with D tentatively TRBD2 (6 bases). CDR3 size: 16 residues. The ends were cut back, 5 bases at V and 0 bases at J, with 14 bases in the middle. Germline loops: CDR1 ENHRY, CDR2 SYGVKD. Here the CDR3 reads CAISSPIGSSYNEQFF. For the CDR3, the DNA is TGTGCCATCAGTTCTCCGATCGGGAGCTCCTACAATGAGCAGTTCTTC.

The chain joins TRBV10-3 to TRBJ2-7; TRBD2 matches at 9 bases. J lost 2 bases, V lost 8 bases, and 4 bases had no gene match. Germline CDR1 reads ENHRY; CDR2 reads SYGVKD. The CDR3 is 13 residues long. CDR3 bases: TGTGCCATCCGGACTAGCGAAACCTACGAGCAGTACTTC. It specifies CAIRTSETYEQYF.

The rearrangement links TRBV9 to TRBJ1-2; 8 bases are a match to TRBD1. Per the germline V gene, CDR1 is SGDLS and CDR2 is YYNGEE. Germline trimming cut 0 bases from V and 2 bases from J; bases unmatched to any gene: 3. CDR3 length: 15 amino acids. CDR3: CASSVGTGNNYGYTF. The DNA of the CDR3 is TGTGCCAGCAGCGTAGGGACAGGGAACAACTATGGCTACACCTTC.

The CDR3 DNA follows: TGTGCCAGCACCCCAGGGGAGGGCCTCTATGGCTACACCTTC. This gives the protein CASTPGEGLYGYTF. The rearrangement uses TRBV2 and TRBJ1-2; D perhaps matches TRBD1 (6 bases). The CDR3 loop spans 14 amino acids. V lost 7 bases and J lost 4, with 16 bases in between. The V gene's germline CDR1 is SNHLY and CDR2 FYNNEI.

V gene TRBV4-2 combines with J gene TRBJ2-1; 12 bases match TRBD2. The CDR3 extends over 16 amino acids. V gave up 5 bases and J gave up 4 bases; unmatched junction bases: 6. The germline gives CDR1 LGHNA, CDR2 YNFKEQ. The CDR3 reads CASSGPTSGSYNEQFF. Here the CDR3 DNA reads TGTGCCAGCAGCGGCCCGACTAGCGGGAGTTACAATGAGCAGTTCTTC.

With regard to this clone: In the same sample, other DNA sequences code for this CDR3. V is TRBV10-1 and J is TRBJ1-1; a possible D gene is TRBD1 (5 bases). V was shortened by 1 base and J by 1 base, with 7 bases between the two germline ends. This CDR3 is 14 amino acids long. The germline V gene has CDR1 WNHNN and CDR2 SYGVQD (reference sequence). The CDR3 region has the DNA TGCGCCAGCAGTGAGTTAAGGGGGAACACTGAAGCTTTCTTT. It is translated as CASSELRGNTEAFF.

This clone was counted only a few times. The chain employs TRBV14 and TRBJ1-2; possible D gene TRBD1, 6 bases. CDR1 and CDR2 (germline): SGHDN, FVKESK. The CDR3 runs to 14 residues. V was clipped by 4 bases and J by 3 bases, with 12 bases between them. The chain's CDR3 is CASSRWGADYGYTF. DNA of the CDR3: TGTGCCAGCAGCCGTTGGGGGGCGGACTATGGCTACACCTTC.

CDR3 region: CASSFNPLAGERKGADTQYF. The DNA of the CDR3 is TGTGCCAGCAGCTTCAATCCACTAGCGGGAGAGAGGAAGGGGGCAGATACGCAGTATTTT. J is TRBJ2-3 and V is TRBV7-8; 11 nucleotides align to TRBD2. CDR1 and CDR2 from the germline V gene are SGHVS and FQNEAQ. V dropped 3 bases and J dropped 4; count of bases not matched to a gene: 18. This CDR3 has 20 residues. Looking up the rest from reference TRBV7-8 and TRBJ2-3 gives the full variable domain: GAGVSQSPRYKVAKRGQDVALRCDPISGHVSLFWYQQALGQGPEFLTYFQNEAQLDKSGLPSDRFFAERPEGSVSTLKIQRTQQEDSAVYLCASSFNPLAGERKGADTQYFGPGTRLTVL.

The rearrangement uses TRBV5-4 and TRBJ2-2; TRBD1 matches at 7 bases. There are 16 residues in the CDR3. The germline CDR1 and CDR2 sequences are SGHNT and YYREEE (reference sequence). The trim removed 0 bases at V and 14 bases at J, leaving 16 bases unmatched. Here the CDR3 DNA reads TGTGCCAGCAGCTTGGGACCCGGGACAGCACCCCACCAACTGTTTTTT. Encoded protein: CASSLGPGTAPHQLFF.

In its sample, this clone was seen once. The genes are TRBV28 and TRBJ1-2; the D gene is possibly TRBD1 (5 bases). CDR1 is MDHEN, CDR2 SYDVKM, per germline. The V end lost 2 bases, the J end lost 2 bases, and 9 bases lay between the germline ends. The CDR3 spans 14 residues. CDR3 in DNA: TGTGCCAGCAGTTTACCTGACAGAAACTATGGCTACACCTTC. Translation: CASSLPDRNYGYTF.

This CDR3 reads CASSPTGVLGTGELFF. The CDR3 DNA is TGTGCCAGCAGCCCGACAGGGGTCCTCGGGACCGGGGAGCTGTTTTTT. V is TRBV7-2 and J is TRBJ2-2, with 8 bases fitting TRBD1. CDR3 length: 16 amino acids. V lost 5 bases and J lost 5; bases outside the gene matches: 10. Germline CDR1 is SGHTA and CDR2 is FQGNSA.

The chain has TRBV11-1 and TRBJ1-2; D may be TRBD1 (5 bases). The germline gives CDR1 SGHAT, CDR2 FQDESV (reference sequence). The CDR3 is made up of 13 amino acids. Trimming pared 2 bases from V and 8 bases from J, leaving 12 bases between. CDR3 sequence: CASSLRGRVGYTF. The CDR3 DNA sequence: TGTGCCAGCAGCTTAAGGGGCCGGGTCGGCTACACCTTC.

V and J are TRBV6-1 and TRBJ1-1, with unresolved D. CDR1 and CDR2 from the germline V gene are MNHNS and SASEGT. This CDR3 is built from 18 residues. The V gene lost 2 bases and the J gene lost 3 bases, with 22 bases spanning the gap. CDR3 amino acids: CASSELLGESRLDTEAFF. The CDR3 DNA sequence: TGTGCCAGCAGTGAATTACTGGGTGAGTCGAGATTAGACACTGAAGCTTTCTTT.

The chain combines TRBV29-1 with TRBJ2-7, with 9 nucleotides matching TRBD1. The germline V gene has CDR1 SQVTM and CDR2 ANQGSEA. The junction had 1 base not matched to a gene; V was cut back by 4 bases and J by 3 bases. This CDR3 has 12 amino acids. The CDR3 region is CSVGDRVYEQYF. The CDR3 DNA reads TGCAGCGTTGGGGACAGGGTCTACGAGCAGTACTTC.

The chain carries TRBV4-2 and TRBJ1-5; no definite D call. The V and J ends lost 0 bases and 1 base respectively, with 10 bases between them. The CDR3 sequence is 16 residues long. Germline V gene lookup returns CDR1 LGHNA and CDR2 YNFKEQ. CDR3 sequence (DNA): TGTGCCAGCAGCCAAGATCTACCAGAAAGCAATCAGCCCCAGCATTTT. This codes for CASSQDLPESNQPQHF.

The chain carries TRBV14 and TRBJ2-7; D possibly uses TRBD1 or TRBD2 (5 bases each). The CDR3 is made up of 15 amino acids. The V gene's germline CDR1 is SGHDN and CDR2 FVKESK. V lost 3 bases, J lost 3 bases, and 15 bases lay in between. CDR3 region: CASSQRGGANYEQYF. CDR3 nucleotides: TGTGCCAGCAGCCAGAGGGGTGGCGCCAACTACGAGCAGTACTTC. The full variable domain, its missing parts supplied by reference TRBV14 and TRBJ2-7, is EAGVTQFPSHSVIEKGQTVTLRCDPISGHDNLYWYRRVMGKEIKFLLHFVKESKQDESGMPNNRFLAERTGGTYSTLKVQPAELEDSGVYFCASSQRGGANYEQYFGPGTRLTVT.

This clone was recorded once. The chain has TRBV7-9 and TRBJ2-5; possible D gene TRBD2, 5 bases. The CDR3 is made up of 13 amino acids. Germline assignment: CDR1 SEHNR and CDR2 FQNEAQ (reference sequence). The V and J ends lost 6 bases and 3 bases respectively, with 11 bases between them. Written as DNA, the CDR3 is TGTGCCAGCAGTCGAACTAGAGAAGAGACCCAGTACTTC. This gives the protein CASSRTREETQYF.

This clone appeared a few times. The chain employs TRBV9 and TRBJ1-2; possibly TRBD1 for D (5 bases). Trimming removed 0 bases at V and 8 bases at J, with 11 bases between. CDR3 size: 13 residues. CDR1 SGDLS and CDR2 YYNGEE come from the germline V gene. The CDR3 reads CASSVAGHGGYTF. In nucleotides, the CDR3 is TGTGCCAGCAGCGTAGCAGGACATGGGGGCTACACCTTC.